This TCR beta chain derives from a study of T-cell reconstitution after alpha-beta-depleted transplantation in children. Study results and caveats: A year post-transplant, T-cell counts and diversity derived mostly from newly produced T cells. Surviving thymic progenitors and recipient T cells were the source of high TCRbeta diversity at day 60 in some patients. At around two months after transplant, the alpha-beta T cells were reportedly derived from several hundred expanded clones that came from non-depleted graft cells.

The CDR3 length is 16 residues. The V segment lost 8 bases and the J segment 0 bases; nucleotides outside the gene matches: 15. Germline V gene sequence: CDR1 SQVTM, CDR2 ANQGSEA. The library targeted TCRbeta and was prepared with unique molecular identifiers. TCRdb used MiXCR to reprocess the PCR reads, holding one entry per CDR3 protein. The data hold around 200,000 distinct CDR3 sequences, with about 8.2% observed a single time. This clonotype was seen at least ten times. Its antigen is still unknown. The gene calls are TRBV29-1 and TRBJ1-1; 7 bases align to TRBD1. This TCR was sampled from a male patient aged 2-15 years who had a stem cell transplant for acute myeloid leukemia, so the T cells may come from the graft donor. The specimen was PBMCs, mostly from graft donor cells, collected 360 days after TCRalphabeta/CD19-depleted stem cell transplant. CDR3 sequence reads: CSPSYNRGPMNTEAFF. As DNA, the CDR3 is TGCAGCCCCAGCTATAACAGGGGACCCATGAACACTGAAGCTTTCTTT.